What follows are 22 T cell receptor beta chains derived from one specimen sequenced in a study of cytomegalovirus exposure and HLA in healthy donors. The PCR made use of 60 Vbeta and 13 Jbeta primers. Only in-frame clones appear in the TCRdb table, and some are missing; sequencing was by immunoSEQ multiplex PCR. This sample has fewer than 120,000 clones, with over 60% found just once. Material for sequencing was PBMCs. These receptors came from a woman in her sixties or seventies in good health and CMV-seropositive.

This clone has just a few counts. V is TRBV18 and J is TRBJ1-4; D perhaps matches TRBD1 (5 bases). This CDR3 has 18 residues. CDR1 is KGHSH and CDR2 is LQKENI in the germline V gene. The germline V and J ends were trimmed by 2 bases and 6 bases, with 22 bases remaining between them. Written as DNA, the CDR3 is TGTGCCAGCTCACCAACCCCCGGCCCCGGATGGGGCGATGAAAAACTGTTTTTT. Protein product: CASSPTPGPGWGDEKLFF.

There are a few counts of this clone. This rearrangement joins TRBV2 to TRBJ2-5; D not resolved. V was cut by 2 bases and J by 5 bases, with 9 bases left in between. Per the germline V gene, CDR1 is SNHLY and CDR2 is FYNNEI. The CDR3 runs to 13 residues. CDR3 in DNA: TGTGCCAGCAGTGAAATAAGCACCGAGACCCAGTACTTC. Its translation: CASSEISTETQYF.

The chain carries TRBV4-1 and TRBJ2-5, with D maybe TRBD1 (5 bases). Trimming took off 2 bases at V and 2 bases at J, with 9 bases between the two ends. The germline V gene encodes CDR1 MGHRA and CDR2 YSYEKL. The CDR3 totals 14 residues. Here the CDR3 DNA reads TGCGCCAGCAGCCAACTTGACAGTCAAGAGACCCAGTACTTC. It translates to CASSQLDSQETQYF.

The chain carries TRBV25-1 and TRBJ1-1, with no clear D. The V end lost 2 bases, the J end lost 3 bases, and 16 bases lay between the germline ends. The CDR3 spans 16 residues. In germline, CDR1 is MGHDK, CDR2 SYGVNS. The CDR3 DNA follows: TGTGCCAGCAGTGAAGCCTTAGTGGGCAGCCACACTGAAGCTTTCTTT. It specifies CASSEALVGSHTEAFF.

The V and J genes are TRBV28 and TRBJ2-3; tentatively, D is TRBD2 (5 bases). Germline V gene data show CDR1 as MDHEN and CDR2 as SYDVKM. The CDR3 covers 17 residues. With 2 bases removed from V and 6 bases from J, the gap between germline ends came to 21 bases. CDR3 sequence (DNA): TGTGCCAGCAGTTTAGAGGGTGAGGTCAGGTACCGGGATACGCAGTATTTT. Amino acid sequence: CASSLEGEVRYRDTQYF. Complete variable domain (other parts from reference TRBV28 and TRBJ2-3): DVKVTQSSRYLVKRTGEKVFLECVQDMDHENMFWYRQDPGLGLRLIYFSYDVKMKEKGDIPEGYSVSREKKERFSLILESASTNQTSMYLCASSLEGEVRYRDTQYFGPGTRLTVL.

As concerns this clone: The sample holds other DNA sequences that translate to the same CDR3. The J gene is TRBJ2-2, the V gene TRBV5-6; D is unclear. Trimming cost V 1 base and J 3 bases, with 7 bases left between them. The CDR3 is 14 residues long. Germline assignment: CDR1 SGHDT and CDR2 YYEEEE. This chain's CDR3 is CASSLLEDTGELFF. Here the CDR3 DNA reads TGTGCCAGCAGCTTGCTCGAGGACACCGGGGAGCTGTTTTTT.

The genes are TRBV7-8 and TRBJ1-5; maybe TRBD1 (6 bases). Germline V gene lookup returns CDR1 SGHVS and CDR2 FQNEAQ. V was pared by 3 bases and J by 0 bases, with 12 bases between. There are 16 residues in the CDR3. The DNA of the CDR3 is TGTGCCAGCAGCTTGGAAGGACAGTTTAGCAATCAGCCCCAGCATTTT. It encodes CASSLEGQFSNQPQHF.

This sequence joins TRBV7-9 and TRBJ1-5, with a tentative D call TRBD1 (6 bases). V lost 5 bases and J 4 bases, leaving 15 bases between the germline ends. The CDR3 is 15 residues long. Per the germline V gene, CDR1 is SEHNR and CDR2 is FQNEAQ (reference sequence). CDR3: CASSPGTKGNQPQHF. For the CDR3, the DNA is TGTGCCAGCAGCCCAGGGACAAAGGGTAATCAGCCCCAGCATTTT.

This chain connects TRBV27 to TRBJ1-1; 7 bases fit TRBD1. Germline values: CDR1 MNHEY, CDR2 SMNVEV (reference sequence). This CDR3 region has 16 residues. V lost 3 bases, J lost 4 bases, and 11 bases stayed unmatched. In DNA, the CDR3 is TGTGCCAGCAGTTTCGATCCGACAGGGCTGGCCACTGAAGCTTTCTTT. Translated, it gives CASSFDPTGLATEAFF.

This clone was seen just once. This sequence joins TRBV1 and TRBJ2-7; the D segment call TRBD2 is taken from the table without a DNA check. TRBV1 is marked as a pseudogene. CDR3 length: 16 amino acids. This CDR3 is CTSSLTAGTRAYEQYF. CDR3 bases: TGCACCAGCAGCCTAACCGCCGGGACTAGAGCCTACGAGCAGTACTTC.

The V gene is TRBV5-4, the J gene TRBJ2-7, with TRBD1 matching over 7 bases. CDR3 length equals 12 residues. The trim removed 5 bases at V and 4 bases at J, leaving 3 bases unmatched. The germline V gene has CDR1 SGHNT and CDR2 YYREEE (reference sequence). The CDR3 protein is CASRSQGYEQYF. The CDR3 nucleotides read TGTGCCAGCAGGTCACAGGGGTACGAGCAGTACTTC.

The chain employs TRBV9 and TRBJ2-1, with TRBD1 matching 7 bases. CDR1 is SGDLS and CDR2 is YYNGEE in the germline V gene. There are 16 residues in the CDR3. With V trimmed by 4 bases and J by 2 bases, 9 bases remained unmatched. CDR3 protein: CASSPEGGHPYNEQFF. CDR3 coding DNA: TGTGCCAGCAGCCCAGAAGGGGGCCATCCCTACAATGAGCAGTTCTTC. The full variable domain, with the rest looked up from reference TRBV9 and TRBJ2-1, is DSGVTQTPKHLITATGQRVTLRCSPRSGDLSVYWYQQSLDQGLQFLIQYYNGEERAKGNILERFSAQQFPDLHSELNLSSLELGDSALYFCASSPEGGHPYNEQFFGPGTRLTVL.

The chain employs TRBV6-1 and TRBJ2-7, with TRBD2 matching over 12 bases. The CDR3 has 15 amino acids. Trimming removed 5 bases from V and 5 bases from J; junction bases left unmatched: 7. Germline CDR1 and CDR2: MNHNS and SASEGT. In nucleotides, the CDR3 is TGTGCCAGCAGTTCCCAGACTAGCGGGAGACACGAGCAGTACTTC. It translates to CASSSQTSGRHEQYF.

V and J are TRBV7-2 and TRBJ1-1; D remains ambiguous. The CDR3 is made up of 12 amino acids. Germline CDR1 SGHTA, CDR2 FQGNSA. V dropped 5 bases and J dropped 5 bases, with 9 bases sitting between them. The CDR3 here is CASSLRETEAFF. The CDR3 DNA reads as TGTGCCAGCAGCCTAAGAGAGACTGAAGCTTTCTTT.

The chain couples TRBV4-1 to TRBJ2-2; D is ambiguous. The CDR3 has 13 amino acids. V was pared by 2 bases and J by 5 bases, with 6 bases between. The V gene's germline CDR1 is MGHRA and CDR2 YSYEKL. The CDR3 spells CASSQLSTGELFF. In DNA, the CDR3 is TGCGCCAGCAGCCAACTAAGTACCGGGGAGCTGTTTTTT.

This sequence joins TRBV28 and TRBJ2-7, with TRBD1 matching 9 bases. V shed 6 bases and J 3 bases; nucleotides not matched to a gene: 6. The CDR3 has 14 residues. Germline assignment: CDR1 MDHEN and CDR2 SYDVKM. The CDR3 spells CASRGTGLVYEQYF. DNA of the CDR3: TGTGCCAGCAGAGGGACAGGGTTAGTCTACGAGCAGTACTTC.

This chain links TRBV9 with TRBJ2-3; tentatively, D is TRBD2 (6 bases). Germline V gene data show CDR1 as SGDLS and CDR2 as YYNGEE. This CDR3 is 18 amino acids long. V lost 3 bases and J lost 0, with 20 bases in between. The DNA of the CDR3 is TGTGCCAGCAGCGCAATTGGGACTCCAAAGTCTAGCACAGATACGCAGTATTTT. Translating it yields CASSAIGTPKSSTDTQYF.

This clone was counted a single time. The V gene is TRBV5-1, the J gene TRBJ2-2, with TRBD1 matching over 8 bases. V lost 4 bases to trimming and J lost 7 bases; unmatched junction nucleotides: 9. Germline-derived CDR1 and CDR2 are SGHRS and YFSETQ. The CDR3 contains 15 residues. The CDR3 DNA follows: TGCGCCAGCAGCCCTGGACAGGGAAATGGCGGGGAGCTGTTTTTT. This codes for CASSPGQGNGGELFF.

The V gene is TRBV6-1, the J gene TRBJ1-2, with D perhaps TRBD1 (5 bases). Trimming stripped 2 bases from V and 6 bases from J, with 13 bases between. The germline CDR1 and CDR2 sequences are MNHNS and SASEGT. The CDR3 sequence is 14 residues long. This CDR3 reads CASSEFQGLDGYTF. CDR3 DNA: TGTGCCAGCAGTGAATTTCAGGGTCTAGATGGCTACACCTTC.

The genes are TRBV10-1 and TRBJ2-2; no definite D call. CDR3 length equals 14 residues. Looked up from germline, CDR1 is WNHNN and CDR2 is SYGVQD (reference sequence). The ends were cut back, 2 bases at V and 6 bases at J, with 10 bases in the middle. The CDR3 is CASSEVNAPGELFF. Here the CDR3 DNA reads TGCGCCAGCAGTGAGGTAAACGCGCCCGGGGAGCTGTTTTTT.

V usage is TRBV7-6 and J usage is TRBJ2-1; 11 bases map to TRBD2. The CDR3 has 14 residues. With 5 bases clipped from V and 8 bases from J, the junction kept 5 bases outside the gene matches. Germline loops: CDR1 SGHVS, CDR2 FNYEAQ. The CDR3: CASSTSGRSYEQFF. The CDR3 DNA sequence: TGTGCCAGCAGCACTAGCGGGAGAAGTTATGAGCAGTTCTTC.

The chain is built from TRBV5-4 and TRBJ2-3, with D perhaps matching TRBD1 (5 bases). Trimming removed 2 bases at V and 0 bases at J, with 13 bases between. The germline V gene has CDR1 SGHNT and CDR2 YYREEE (reference sequence). The CDR3 is 16 amino acids. The CDR3 spells CASSLGATPSTDTQYF. The CDR3 DNA sequence: TGTGCCAGCAGCTTAGGGGCTACCCCTAGCACAGATACGCAGTATTTT.